One sample yielded the 5 T cell receptor beta chains listed below, sequenced in a study of regulatory T cells in long-lasting Graves disease. The time point was: persistent/refractory GD, antithyroid drugs over 5 years with positive TRAb. Extracted PBMC RNA gave rise to the TCR library. Arm-PCR of CDR3 regions and iRepertoire HTBI primers were the basis on which TCR beta libraries were built. In TCRdb, the multiplex PCR reads were re-called with MiXCR into one record per CDR3 protein. The sample shows 430,000 or so distinct CDR3 sequences, 20% to 25% of them seen only once. The input for sequencing was peripheral blood mononuclear cells (PBMCs), taken when the disease was refractory, from a patient treated with antithyroid drugs. These receptor sequences come from a female donor with Graves disease.

This clonotype was observed at least ten times. The CDR3 DNA sequence: TGTGCCAGCAGTGCCCGACAGGTAGAAGGAACTAATGAAAAACTGTTTTTT. This sequence encodes CASSARQVEGTNEKLFF. The chain uses TRBV2 and TRBJ1-4, with D possibly matching TRBD1 (6 bases). V shed 4 bases and J shed 1 base, with 16 bases lying between them. The CDR3 totals 17 residues. CDR1 is SNHLY, CDR2 FYNNEI, per germline. The variable domain in full, completed from reference TRBV2 and TRBJ1-4, reads EPEVTQTPSHQVTQMGQEVILRCVPISNHLYFYWYRQILGQKVEFLVSFYNNEISEKSEIFDDQFSVERPDGSNFTLKIRSTKLEDSAMYFCASSARQVEGTNEKLFFGSGTQLSVL.

The sample holds a few counts of this clonotype. V and J are TRBV7-9 and TRBJ2-5, with TRBD2 identical over 7 bases. This CDR3 comprises 14 residues. Germline V CDR1 and CDR2: SEHNR, FQNEAQ (reference sequence). With 5 bases clipped from V and 2 bases from J, the junction kept 5 bases outside the gene matches. CDR3: CASSQRELQETQYF. CDR3 nucleotides: TGTGCCAGCAGCCAGCGGGAACTACAAGAGACCCAGTACTTC.

This clonotype was picked up many times. V gene TRBV28 combines with J gene TRBJ2-7; D is perhaps TRBD2 (5 bases). This CDR3 has 14 residues. CDR1 is MDHEN, CDR2 SYDVKM, per germline. Trimming took 4 bases from V and 2 from J, leaving 12 bases between them. The CDR3, as DNA: TGTGCCAGCAGTTCCCCCGGGAAAACCTACGAGCAGTACTTC. Translation gives CASSSPGKTYEQYF.

This clonotype was counted many times. The V gene is TRBV2, the J gene TRBJ2-3; D gene uncertain. The CDR3 has 14 amino acids. Germline-derived CDR1 and CDR2 are SNHLY and FYNNEI. V lost 1 base and J lost 6, with 11 bases in between. The DNA for the CDR3 is TGTGCCAGCAGTGAAGGGTATTTCAGTGATACGCAGTATTTT. Encoded protein: CASSEGYFSDTQYF.

This clonotype was picked up a small number of times. This chain connects TRBV5-1 to TRBJ2-7; the D gene could be TRBD1 or TRBD2 (5 bases each). The germline CDR1 and CDR2 sequences are SGHRS and YFSETQ. This CDR3 spans 15 amino acids. Between the trimmed V and J ends, which lost 4 bases and 6 bases, there was a span of 20 bases. CDR3 sequence reads: CASSLDGTSAREQYF. The CDR3 nucleotides read TGCGCCAGCAGCCTGGACGGGACCTCGGCACGCGAGCAGTACTTC.